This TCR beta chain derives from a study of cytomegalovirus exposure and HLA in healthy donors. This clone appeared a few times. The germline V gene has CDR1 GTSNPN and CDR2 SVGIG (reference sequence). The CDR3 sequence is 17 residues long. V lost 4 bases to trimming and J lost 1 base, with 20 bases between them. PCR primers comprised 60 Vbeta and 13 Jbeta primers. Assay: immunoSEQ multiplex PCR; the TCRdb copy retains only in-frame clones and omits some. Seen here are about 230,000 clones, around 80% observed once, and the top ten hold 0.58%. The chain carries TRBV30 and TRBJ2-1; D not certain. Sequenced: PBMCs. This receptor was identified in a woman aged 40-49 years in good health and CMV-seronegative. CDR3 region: CAWNSGQPPRSYNEQFF. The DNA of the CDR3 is TGTGCCTGGAATAGTGGGCAGCCGCCTCGGTCCTACAATGAGCAGTTCTTC.